These T cell receptor beta chains were read from a single sample in a study of glioma-infiltrating T cells after dendritic cell vaccination. Sequencing used immunoSEQ multiplex PCR; TCRdb keeps in-frame clones, though not all of them. This table holds approximately 84,000 clones, just over 85% found once. Material: blood, obtained before dendritic cell vaccination. The receptors derive from a human donor with glioblastoma. Each CDR3 is given with its conserved first and last residue. The order of the fields is J gene, V gene, D gene, clone size, CDR3 protein, CDR3 DNA. D genes are given only for firm matches. Expanded clones are given a class, and other clones once, few, many or no size at all.

>TRBJ2-7|TRBV5-6|TRBD2|NA
CASSYGTRDYEQYF
TGTGCCAGCAGCTACGGGACTAGAGACTACGAGCAGTACTTC
>TRBJ1-1|TRBV19|TRBD1|NA
CASSIGRGQYGAFF
TGTGCCAGTAGTATTGGCAGGGGGCAGTACGGAGCTTTCTTT
>TRBJ1-2|TRBV7-3|NA|NA
CASSPQGGGENGYTF
TGTGCCAGCAGCCCTCAGGGCGGGGGGGAAAATGGCTACACCTTC
>TRBJ2-2|TRBV2|TRBD2|NA
CASSEILLAGDTGELFF
TGTGCCAGCAGTGAAATATTGCTAGCGGGGGACACCGGGGAGCTGTTTTTT
>TRBJ2-1|TRBV7-6|NA|NA
CASTLTQGNNEQFF
TGTGCCAGCACTTTAACACAGGGAAACAATGAGCAGTTCTTC
>TRBJ2-3|TRBV19|TRBD2|NA
CASSRRVAGSTDTQYF
TGTGCCAGTAGCCGGCGGGTAGCGGGCAGCACAGATACGCAGTATTTT
>TRBJ2-1|TRBV11-2|TRBD2|NA
CASSLGTSGSSYNEQFF
TGTGCCAGCAGCTTAGGGACTAGCGGGAGCTCCTACAATGAGCAGTTCTTC
>TRBJ2-1|TRBV2|NA|NA
CASSGIESPVYEQFF
TGTGCCAGCAGTGGTATCGAGTCTCCTGTCTATGAGCAGTTCTTC
>TRBJ1-6|TRBV9|NA|NA
CASSAGQYNSPLHF
TGTGCCAGCAGCGCCGGACAGTATAATTCACCCCTCCACTTT
>TRBJ2-7|TRBV28|NA|NA
CASSRDRASQYF
TGTGCCAGCAGCCGAGATCGAGCCTCGCAGTACTTC
>TRBJ1-5|TRBV28|NA|NA
CASSPDGYSNQPQHF
TGTGCCAGCAGTCCTGACGGGTATAGCAATCAGCCCCAGCATTTT
>TRBJ1-4|TRBV5-4|NA|NA
CASSRGQNEKLFF
TGTGCCAGCAGCAGAGGGCAGAATGAAAAACTGTTTTTT
>TRBJ2-1|TRBV7-9|TRBD2|NA
CASSAPSSGGAGEQFF
TGTGCCAGCAGCGCTCCCTCTAGCGGGGGGGCCGGTGAGCAGTTCTTC
>TRBJ2-7|TRBV6-6|TRBD1|few
CASSGGQGPEQYF
TGTGCCAGCAGTGGGGGACAGGGCCCCGAGCAGTACTTC
>TRBJ2-7|TRBV7-8|TRBD1|NA
CASSSPRTGNYYEQYF
TGTGCCAGCAGCTCTCCTCGGACAGGGAATTACTACGAGCAGTACTTC
>TRBJ2-7|TRBV2|TRBD1|NA
CASSEGAGGFYEQYF
TGTGCCAGCAGTGAAGGAGCAGGGGGTTTCTACGAGCAGTACTTC
>TRBJ2-7|TRBV7-9|NA|NA
CASSPGGMSYEQYF
TGTGCCAGCAGCCCTGGAGGTATGAGCTACGAGCAGTACTTC
>TRBJ1-1|TRBV7-2|NA|NA
CASSLVVGLMNTEAFF
TGTGCCAGCAGCTTAGTTGTGGGCTTAATGAACACTGAAGCTTTCTTT
>TRBJ1-5|TRBV2|TRBD1|NA
CASSGQGAADNQPQHF
TGTGCCAGCAGTGGACAGGGGGCCGCGGATAATCAGCCCCAGCATTTT
>TRBJ1-6|TRBV27|NA|NA
CASSLYSYNSPLHF
TGTGCCAGCAGTTTATATAGCTATAATTCACCCCTCCACTTT
>TRBJ1-2|TRBV5-6|NA|NA
CASSLASFGDDYGYTF
TGTGCCAGCAGCTTGGCTTCATTCGGGGATGACTATGGCTACACCTTC
>TRBJ2-3|TRBV4-3|TRBD2|NA
CASGGGITDTQYF
TGCGCCAGCGGCGGGGGAATCACAGATACGCAGTATTTT
>TRBJ2-2|TRBV7-3|TRBD1|NA
CASSLAPGQGARTGELFF
TGTGCCAGCAGCTTAGCCCCGGGACAGGGGGCGCGCACCGGGGAGCTGTTTTTT
>TRBJ2-5|TRBV27|TRBD2|once
CASRESSLAGELETQYF
TGTGCCAGCAGAGAATCTTCCCTAGCGGGAGAGTTAGAGACCCAGTACTTC
>TRBJ1-1|TRBV9|NA|NA
CASKPQGYTEAFF
TGTGCCAGCAAACCCCAGGGCTACACTGAAGCTTTCTTT
>TRBJ1-3|TRBV30|NA|NA
CAWSALEGRGNTIYF
TGTGCCTGGAGTGCCCTGGAGGGGCGAGGAAACACCATATATTTT
>TRBJ1-2|TRBV7-4|TRBD1|once
CASSLRQGAVGGYTF
TGTGCCAGCAGCTTACGGCAGGGGGCTGTTGGGGGCTACACCTTC
>TRBJ2-3|TRBV2|NA|once
CASRTSTDTQYF
TGTGCCAGCCGGACTTCCACAGATACGCAGTATTTT
>TRBJ1-1|TRBV13|NA|NA
CASSLASRTEAFF
TGTGCCAGCAGCTTAGCATCGAGGACTGAAGCTTTCTTT
>TRBJ2-3|TRBV18|TRBD1|NA
CASSPLRGPSTDTQYF
TGTGCCAGCTCACCATTAAGGGGGCCGAGCACAGATACGCAGTATTTT
>TRBJ2-2|TRBV7-9|TRBD1|NA
CASSLGWTGGRTGELFF
TGTGCCAGCAGCTTAGGATGGACAGGGGGGAGGACCGGGGAGCTGTTTTTT
>TRBJ2-7|TRBV18|NA|NA
CASSQRQALRYEQYF
TGTGCCAGCTCTCAACGACAGGCTCTTCGGTACGAGCAGTACTTC
>TRBJ2-2|TRBV2|TRBD2|NA
CAMLRRGGTGELFF
TGTGCCATGCTTCGGCGGGGAGGGACCGGGGAGCTGTTTTTT
>TRBJ2-3|TRBV29-1|NA|NA
CSVEGVADTQYF
TGCAGCGTTGAAGGAGTGGCAGATACGCAGTATTTT
>TRBJ2-7|TRBV29-1|NA|NA
CSVYRVGEQYF
TGCAGCGTCTACAGGGTCGGGGAGCAGTACTTC
>TRBJ2-7|TRBV5-5|TRBD2|NA
CASSLGLAGGLREQYF
TGTGCCAGCAGCTTGGGACTAGCGGGAGGCCTACGCGAACAGTACTTC
>TRBJ1-1|TRBV27|NA|NA
CASSRSQGNTEAFF
TGTGCCAGCAGCCGATCCCAGGGGAACACTGAAGCTTTCTTT
>TRBJ1-1|TRBV7-9|NA|NA
CASSLGSRRFDTEAFF
TGTGCCAGCAGCTTGGGCAGCAGGAGGTTCGACACTGAAGCTTTCTTT
>TRBJ2-1|TRBV6-1|NA|NA
CASRRNNEQFF
TGTGCCAGCAGGCGGAACAATGAGCAGTTCTTC
>TRBJ2-1|TRBV28|NA|NA
CASSLVDSIEQFF
TGTGCCAGCAGTCTCGTCGACAGCATTGAGCAGTTCTTC
>TRBJ1-2|TRBV7-9|TRBD1|NA
CASSLGTGGMDGYTF
TGTGCCAGCAGCTTAGGGACAGGCGGAATGGATGGCTACACCTTC
>TRBJ1-4|TRBV5-8|NA|few
CASSLGQVNEKLFF
TGTGCCAGCAGCTTGGGACAGGTTAATGAAAAACTGTTTTTT
>TRBJ1-1|TRBV5-1|NA|NA
CASSPLRGGVTEAFF
TGCGCCAGCAGCCCACTACGCGGGGGGGTCACTGAAGCTTTCTTT
>TRBJ2-7|TRBV11-3|TRBD1|NA
CASSSGTDSYEQYF
TGTGCCAGCAGCTCCGGGACAGACTCCTACGAGCAGTACTTC
>TRBJ1-1|TRBV9|NA|NA
CASSALGWSEAFF
TGTGCCAGCAGCGCCTTGGGCTGGTCTGAAGCTTTCTTT
>TRBJ2-7|TRBV28|TRBD2|NA
CASRRSGSGDEQYF
TGTGCCAGCAGGAGGAGCGGGAGTGGGGACGAGCAGTACTTC
>TRBJ2-2|TRBV6-6|NA|NA
CASSYSIRSSGELFF
TGTGCCAGCAGTTACTCGATTAGGAGTTCCGGGGAGCTGTTTTTT
>TRBJ1-1|TRBV15|TRBD1|once
CATSGTGNTEAFF
TGTGCCACCAGCGGGACAGGGAACACTGAAGCTTTCTTT
>TRBJ1-2|TRBV19|NA|NA
CASSMRGPYGYTF
TGTGCCAGTAGTATGCGGGGCCCTTATGGCTACACCTTC
>TRBJ2-7|TRBV7-8|TRBD1|NA
CASSPWTGDYEQYF
TGTGCCAGCAGCCCCTGGACAGGGGACTACGAGCAGTACTTC
>TRBJ1-5|TRBV5-1|NA|NA
CASSGTGYSNQPQHF
TGCGCCAGCAGCGGTACAGGATATAGCAATCAGCCCCAGCATTTT
>TRBJ2-3|TRBV5-1|NA|NA
CASSLGVVADTQYF
TGCGCCAGCAGCTTAGGGGTTGTAGCAGATACGCAGTATTTT
>TRBJ1-1|TRBV6-5|NA|NA
CASSLIRRTEAFF
TGTGCCAGCAGTCTAATACGTCGCACTGAAGCTTTCTTT
>TRBJ2-1|TRBV4-2|TRBD2|NA
CASSQEGASGSYNEQFF
TGTGCCAGCAGCCAAGAAGGGGCTAGCGGGTCCTACAATGAGCAGTTCTTC
>TRBJ1-1|TRBV10-3|NA|NA
CAISESAQIEAFF
TGTGCCATCAGTGAGTCTGCACAAATAGAAGCTTTCTTT
>TRBJ2-5|TRBV15|NA|NA
CATSKSTGYQETQYF
TGTGCCACCAGCAAATCTACCGGGTACCAAGAGACCCAGTACTTC
>TRBJ2-7|TRBV4-1|TRBD2|NA
CASSQVAAGGSYEQYF
TGCGCCAGCAGCCAAGTTGCGGCGGGAGGGTCTTACGAGCAGTACTTC
>TRBJ2-4|TRBV2|TRBD2|NA
CASSEYSSGTSKNIQYF
TGTGCCAGCAGTGAATACTCTAGCGGGACGAGCAAAAACATTCAGTACTTC
>TRBJ1-2|TRBV29-1|TRBD1|NA
CSVEVTGGGYTF
TGCAGCGTTGAAGTTACAGGGGGCGGCTACACCTTC